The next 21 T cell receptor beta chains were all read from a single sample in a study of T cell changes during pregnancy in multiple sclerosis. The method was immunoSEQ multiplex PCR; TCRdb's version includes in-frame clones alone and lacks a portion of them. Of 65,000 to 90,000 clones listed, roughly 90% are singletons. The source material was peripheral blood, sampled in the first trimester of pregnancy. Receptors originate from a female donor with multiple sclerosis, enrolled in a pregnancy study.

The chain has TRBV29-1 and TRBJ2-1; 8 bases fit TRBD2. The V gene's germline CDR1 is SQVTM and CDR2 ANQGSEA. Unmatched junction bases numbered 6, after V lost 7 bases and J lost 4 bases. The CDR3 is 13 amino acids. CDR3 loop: CSGSGRLYNEQFF. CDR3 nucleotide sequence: TGCAGCGGAAGCGGGAGATTGTACAATGAGCAGTTCTTC.

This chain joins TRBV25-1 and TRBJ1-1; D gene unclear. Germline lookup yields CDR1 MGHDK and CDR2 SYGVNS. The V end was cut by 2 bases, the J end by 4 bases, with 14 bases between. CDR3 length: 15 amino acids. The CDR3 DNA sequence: TGTGCCAGCAGTGAACCCGGTAACTCGGGCACTGAAGCTTTCTTT. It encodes CASSEPGNSGTEAFF.

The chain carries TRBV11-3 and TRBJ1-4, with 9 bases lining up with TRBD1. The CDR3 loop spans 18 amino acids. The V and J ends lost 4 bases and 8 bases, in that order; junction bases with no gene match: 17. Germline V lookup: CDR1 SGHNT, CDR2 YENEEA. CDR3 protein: CASSSQTDRGISSEKLFF. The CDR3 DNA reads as TGTGCCAGCAGCTCCCAGACCGACAGGGGGATATCATCGGAAAAACTGTTTTTT. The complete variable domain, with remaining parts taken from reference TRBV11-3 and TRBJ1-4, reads EAGVVQSPRYKIIEKKQPVAFWCNPISGHNTLYWYLQNLGQGPELLIRYENEEAVDDSQLPKDRFSAERLKGVDSTLKIQPAELGDSAVYLCASSSQTDRGISSEKLFFGSGTQLSVL.

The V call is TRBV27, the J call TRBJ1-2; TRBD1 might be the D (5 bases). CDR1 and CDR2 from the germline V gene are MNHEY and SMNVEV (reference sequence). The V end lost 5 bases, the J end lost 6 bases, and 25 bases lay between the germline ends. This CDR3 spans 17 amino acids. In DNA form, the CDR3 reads TGTGCCAGCAGTAGGGGTACCCAGGTTGGTTGGAGGGATGGCTACACCTTC. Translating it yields CASSRGTQVGWRDGYTF.

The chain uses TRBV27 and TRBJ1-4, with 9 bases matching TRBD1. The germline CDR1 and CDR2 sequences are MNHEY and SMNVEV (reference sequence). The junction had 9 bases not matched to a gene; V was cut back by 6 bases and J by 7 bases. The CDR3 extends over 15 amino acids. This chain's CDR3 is CASRKQGALVEKLFF. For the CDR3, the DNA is TGTGCCAGCAGGAAACAGGGGGCGCTTGTTGAAAAACTGTTTTTT.

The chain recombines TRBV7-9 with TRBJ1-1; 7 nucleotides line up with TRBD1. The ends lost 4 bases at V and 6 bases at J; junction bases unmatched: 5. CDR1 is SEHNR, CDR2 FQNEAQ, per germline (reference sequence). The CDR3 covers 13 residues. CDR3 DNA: TGTGCCAGCAGCTATACCGGGACAGCTGAAGCTTTCTTT. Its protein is CASSYTGTAEAFF. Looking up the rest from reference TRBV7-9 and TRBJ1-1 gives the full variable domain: DTGVSQNPRHKITKRGQNVTFRCDPISEHNRLYWYRQTLGQGPEFLTYFQNEAQLEKSRLLSDRFSAERPKGSFSTLEIQRTEQGDSAMYLCASSYTGTAEAFFGQGTRLTVV.

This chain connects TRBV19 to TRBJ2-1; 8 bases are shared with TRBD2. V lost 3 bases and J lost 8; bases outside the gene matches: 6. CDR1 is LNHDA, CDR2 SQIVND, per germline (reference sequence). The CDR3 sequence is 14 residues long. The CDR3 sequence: CASSIGSGVDEQFF. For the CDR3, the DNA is TGTGCCAGTAGTATTGGTAGCGGGGTAGATGAGCAGTTCTTC. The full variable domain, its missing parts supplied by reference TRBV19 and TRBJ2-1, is DGGITQSPKYLFRKEGQNVTLSCEQNLNHDAMYWYRQDPGQGLRLIYYSQIVNDFQKGDIAEGYSVSREKKESFPLTVTSAQKNPTAFYLCASSIGSGVDEQFFGPGTRLTVL.

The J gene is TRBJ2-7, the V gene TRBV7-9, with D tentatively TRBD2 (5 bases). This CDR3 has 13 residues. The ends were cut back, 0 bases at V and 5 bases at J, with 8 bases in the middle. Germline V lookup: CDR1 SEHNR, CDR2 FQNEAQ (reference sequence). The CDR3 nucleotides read TGTGCCAGCAGCTTAGCTCGAGGGAACGAGCAGTACTTC. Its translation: CASSLARGNEQYF.

CDR3 sequence reads: CASSPKSGDEQYF. The CDR3, as DNA: TGTGCCAGCTCACCGAAAAGCGGGGATGAGCAGTACTTC. The V call is TRBV18, the J call TRBJ2-7; 7 nucleotides agree with TRBD2. This CDR3 has 13 residues. Germline V gene sequence: CDR1 KGHSH, CDR2 LQKENI. V lost 3 bases, J lost 7 bases, and 6 bases stayed unmatched.

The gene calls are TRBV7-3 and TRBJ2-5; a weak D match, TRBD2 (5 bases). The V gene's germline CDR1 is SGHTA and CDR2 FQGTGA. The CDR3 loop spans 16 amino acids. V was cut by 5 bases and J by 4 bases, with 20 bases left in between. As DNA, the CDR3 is TGTGCCAGCAGCGTAAGGCCAGCCGGAGGTGGAGAGACCCAGTACTTC. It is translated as CASSVRPAGGGETQYF.

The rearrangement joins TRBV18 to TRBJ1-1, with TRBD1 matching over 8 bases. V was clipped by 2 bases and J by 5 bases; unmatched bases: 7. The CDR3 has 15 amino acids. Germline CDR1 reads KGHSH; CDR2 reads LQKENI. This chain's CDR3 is CASSPIRGQGTEAFF. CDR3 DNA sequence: TGTGCCAGCTCACCAATCAGGGGGCAGGGGACTGAAGCTTTCTTT. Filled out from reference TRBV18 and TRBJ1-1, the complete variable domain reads NAGVMQNPRHLVRRRGQEARLRCSPMKGHSHVYWYRQLPEEGLKFMVYLQKENIIDESGMPKERFSAEFPKEGPSILRIQQVVRGDSAAYFCASSPIRGQGTEAFFGQGTRLTVV.

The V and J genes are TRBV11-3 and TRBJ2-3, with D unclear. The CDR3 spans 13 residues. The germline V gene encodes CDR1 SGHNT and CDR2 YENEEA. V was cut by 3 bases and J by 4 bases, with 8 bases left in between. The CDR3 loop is CASSFSEADTQYF. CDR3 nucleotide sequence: TGTGCCAGCAGCTTTTCCGAGGCAGATACGCAGTATTTT.

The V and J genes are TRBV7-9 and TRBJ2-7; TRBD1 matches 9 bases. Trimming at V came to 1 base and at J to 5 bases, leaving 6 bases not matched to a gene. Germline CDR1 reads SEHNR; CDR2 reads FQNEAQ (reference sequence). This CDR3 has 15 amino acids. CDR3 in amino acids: CASSLDGTGLNEQYF. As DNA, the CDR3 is TGTGCCAGCAGCTTAGACGGGACAGGGTTGAACGAGCAGTACTTC.

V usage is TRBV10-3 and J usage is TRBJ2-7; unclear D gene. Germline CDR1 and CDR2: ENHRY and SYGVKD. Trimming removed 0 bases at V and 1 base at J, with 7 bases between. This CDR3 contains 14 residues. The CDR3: CAISESAFSYEQYF. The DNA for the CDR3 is TGTGCCATCAGTGAGTCGGCTTTTTCCTACGAGCAGTACTTC.

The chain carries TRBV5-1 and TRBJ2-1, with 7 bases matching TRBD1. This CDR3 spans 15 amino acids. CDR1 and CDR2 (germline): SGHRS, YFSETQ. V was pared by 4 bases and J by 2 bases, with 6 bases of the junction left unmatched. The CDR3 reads CASSRGGPTYNEQFF. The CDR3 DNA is TGCGCCAGCAGCCGAGGGGGCCCGACCTACAATGAGCAGTTCTTC.

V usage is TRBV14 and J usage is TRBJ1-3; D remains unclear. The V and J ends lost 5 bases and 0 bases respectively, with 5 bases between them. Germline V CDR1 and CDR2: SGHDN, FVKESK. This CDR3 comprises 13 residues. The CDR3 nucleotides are TGTGCCAGCAGCTTAAACTCTGGAAACACCATATATTTT. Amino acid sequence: CASSLNSGNTIYF.

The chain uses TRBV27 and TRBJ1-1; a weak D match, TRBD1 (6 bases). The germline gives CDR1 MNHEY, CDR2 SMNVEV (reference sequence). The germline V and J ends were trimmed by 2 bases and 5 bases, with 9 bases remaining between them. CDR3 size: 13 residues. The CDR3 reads CASSLAGDTEAFF. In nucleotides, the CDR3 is TGTGCCAGCAGTTTAGCAGGGGATACTGAAGCTTTCTTT.

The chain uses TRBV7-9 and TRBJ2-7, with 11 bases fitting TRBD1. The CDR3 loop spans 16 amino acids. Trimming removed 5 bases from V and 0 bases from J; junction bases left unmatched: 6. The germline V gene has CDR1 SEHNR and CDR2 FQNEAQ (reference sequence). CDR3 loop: CASSPIGTGGSYEQYF. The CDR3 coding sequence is TGTGCCAGCAGCCCAATCGGGACAGGGGGCTCCTACGAGCAGTACTTC.

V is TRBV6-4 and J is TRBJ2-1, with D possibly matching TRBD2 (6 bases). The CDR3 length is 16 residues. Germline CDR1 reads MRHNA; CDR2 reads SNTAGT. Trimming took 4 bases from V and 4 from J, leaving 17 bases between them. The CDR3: CASSVSPSGFYNEQFF. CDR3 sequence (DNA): TGTGCCAGCAGTGTCTCCCCGAGCGGGTTTTACAATGAGCAGTTCTTC.

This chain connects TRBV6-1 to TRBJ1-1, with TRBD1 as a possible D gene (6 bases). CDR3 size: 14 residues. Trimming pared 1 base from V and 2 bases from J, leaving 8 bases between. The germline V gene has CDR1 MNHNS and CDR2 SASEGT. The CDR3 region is CASSEGQENTEAFF. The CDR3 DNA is TGTGCCAGCAGTGAAGGACAGGAAAACACTGAAGCTTTCTTT.

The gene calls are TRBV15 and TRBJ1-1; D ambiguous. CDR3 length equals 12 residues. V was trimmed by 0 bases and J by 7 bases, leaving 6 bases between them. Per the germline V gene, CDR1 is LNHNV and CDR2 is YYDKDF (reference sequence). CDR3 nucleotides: TGTGCCACCAGCAGAGATCGGGGTGAAGCTTTCTTT. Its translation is CATSRDRGEAFF.